These 16 T cell receptor beta chains came from one sample sequenced in a study of regulatory T cells in long-lasting Graves disease. Time point described: newly diagnosed GD, antithyroid drugs for less than 3 months. The TCR library was made from RNA extracted from PBMCs. Researchers made TCR beta libraries by using iRepertoire HTBI primers and running Arm-PCR on CDR3 regions. Each CDR3 protein is one row after TCRdb ran MiXCR on the multiplex PCR reads. The table records 250,000 or so distinct CDR3 sequences, 18% of them present only once. Another study also made use of these data, one on T cells in Graves' hyperthyroidism and ophthalmopathy.

The sample consisted of peripheral blood mononuclear cells (PBMCs), taken at new diagnosis, from a patient treated with antithyroid drugs. Receptors originate from a woman aged 25-40 years with Graves disease.

With respect to this clonotype: This probably arose from a read error, given a far larger clone one base away. The CDR3 loop is CASSAWDSQETQYF. CDR3 sequence (DNA): TGTGCCAGCAGCGCCTGGGACAGCCAAGAGACCCAGTACTTC. The V call is TRBV9, the J call TRBJ2-5; 7 nucleotides align to TRBD1. V was pared by 3 bases and J by 1 base, with 3 bases of the junction left unmatched. The germline CDR1 and CDR2 sequences are SGDLS and YYNGEE. The CDR3 length is 14 residues.

This clonotype was seen ten or more times. The V and J genes are TRBV4-1 and TRBJ2-2; D unresolved. CDR1 and CDR2 (germline): MGHRA, YSYEKL. There are 13 residues in the CDR3. V lost 6 bases to trimming and J lost 6 bases, with 11 bases between them. The CDR3 region has the DNA TGCGCCAGCAGGGCCCCTAACCCCGGGGAGCTGTTTTTT. Encoded protein: CASRAPNPGELFF.

This clonotype was seen at least ten times. The V gene is TRBV5-1, the J gene TRBJ2-5; D might be TRBD1 (6 bases). The V end lost 7 bases, the J end lost 2 bases, and 12 bases lay between the germline ends. Germline V gives CDR1 SGHRS, CDR2 YFSETQ. This CDR3 contains 13 residues. The CDR3: CASSGQLQETQYF. The CDR3 DNA sequence: TGCGCCAGCTCCGGACAGTTACAAGAGACCCAGTACTTC.

In regard to this clonotype: The germline gene is not matched at one end of the junction; a read error may be the cause. The chain links TRBV13 to TRBJ2-3; D possibly matches TRBD1 or TRBD2 (5 bases each). The CDR3 extends over 15 amino acids. Germline CDR1 and CDR2: PRHDT and FYEKMQ (reference sequence). The chain's CDR3 is CASSLTEGRTDTQYF. The DNA for the CDR3 is TGCGCCAGCAGCCTTACTGAGGGGCGCACAGATACGCAGTATTTT. The full variable domain, in which reference TRBV13 and TRBJ2-3 provide the parts outside the CDR3, is AAGVIQSPRHLIKEKRETATLKCYPIPRHDTVYWYQQGPGQDPQFLISFYEKMQSDKGSIPDRFSAQQFSDYHSELNMSSLELGDSALYFCASSLTEGRTDTQYFGPGTRLTVL.

This clonotype was observed at least ten times. This chain links TRBV3-1 with TRBJ2-3; no definite D call. The V end was cut by 4 bases, the J end by 2 bases, with 7 bases between. The CDR3 runs to 13 residues. CDR1 LGHDT and CDR2 YNNKEL come from the germline V gene (reference sequence). This chain's CDR3 is CASSRQYTDTQYF. In DNA, the CDR3 is TGTGCCAGCAGCCGGCAGTACACAGATACGCAGTATTTT.

This clonotype was seen at least ten times. The chain links TRBV28 to TRBJ1-1, with a weak D call TRBD1 (5 bases). This CDR3 contains 15 residues. Trimming removed 3 bases from V and 4 bases from J, with 15 bases in between. CDR1 and CDR2 from the germline V gene are MDHEN and SYDVKM. This CDR3 is CASSFMIGGTTEAFF. CDR3 nucleotide sequence: TGTGCCAGCAGTTTTATGATCGGAGGGACCACTGAAGCTTTCTTT.

In its sample, this clonotype was seen many times. This chain uses TRBV7-9 with TRBJ2-5, with 8 bases that match TRBD1. CDR1 is SEHNR, CDR2 FQNEAQ, per germline (reference sequence). This CDR3 region has 14 residues. After removal of 3 bases from V and 1 base from J, the junction contained 1 base not matched to a gene. The CDR3, as DNA: TGTGCCAGCAGCTTGGGACAGGCCCAAGAGACCCAGTACTTC. Translating gives CASSLGQAQETQYF.

V and J are TRBV5-1 and TRBJ1-2; 9 bases align to TRBD1. Germline V gene lookup returns CDR1 SGHRS and CDR2 YFSETQ. V was pared by 5 bases and J by 7 bases, with 9 bases of the junction left unmatched. The CDR3 has 14 amino acids. The CDR3 nucleotides read TGCGCCAGCAGTCTGGAACAGGGGGCGGTTGGCTACACCTTC. It codes for CASSLEQGAVGYTF. The entire variable domain, with the rest obtained from reference TRBV5-1 and TRBJ1-2, is as follows: KAGVTQTPRYLIKTRGQQVTLSCSPISGHRSVSWYQQTPGQGLQFLFEYFSETQRNKGNFPGRFSGRQFSNSRSEMNVSTLELGDSALYLCASSLEQGAVGYTFGSGTRLTVV.

This clonotype was recorded many times. The chain recombines TRBV28 with TRBJ2-3; 15 nucleotides align to TRBD2. This CDR3 is 17 amino acids long. The V gene's germline CDR1 is MDHEN and CDR2 SYDVKM. The V gene end was trimmed by 3 bases and the J gene end by 4 bases; junction bases not matched to a gene: 5. Written as DNA, the CDR3 is TGTGCCAGCAGTTTGCGGACTAGCGGGGGGGCCCCAGATACGCAGTATTTT. It is translated as CASSLRTSGGAPDTQYF.

This clonotype was picked up many times. This chain uses TRBV7-8 with TRBJ1-1; weak D call: TRBD1 (6 bases). The V end lost 5 bases, the J end lost 5 bases, and 12 bases lay between the germline ends. CDR1 is SGHVS, CDR2 FQNEAQ, per germline. This CDR3 contains 13 residues. CDR3 coding DNA: TGTGCCAGCAGCACCAACAGGGAAACTGAAGCTTTCTTT. Its protein product is CASSTNRETEAFF. The full variable domain, rest sourced from reference TRBV7-8 and TRBJ1-1, is GAGVSQSPRYKVAKRGQDVALRCDPISGHVSLFWYQQALGQGPEFLTYFQNEAQLDKSGLPSDRFFAERPEGSVSTLKIQRTQQEDSAVYLCASSTNRETEAFFGQGTRLTVV.

This clonotype was counted many times. The chain links TRBV19 to TRBJ1-1; tentatively, D is TRBD1 (6 bases). CDR3 size: 14 residues. V was cut by 7 bases and J by 4 bases, with 16 bases left in between. Per germline, CDR1 LNHDA and CDR2 SQIVND (reference sequence). CDR3 sequence: CASTPRGGSTEAFF. In DNA, the CDR3 is TGTGCCAGTACCCCACGGGGGGGCAGCACTGAAGCTTTCTTT.

J is TRBJ1-2 and V is TRBV11-3; the D is unclear. Deletions cut 0 bases from V and 8 bases from J, with 7 bases between. Looked up from germline, CDR1 is SGHNT and CDR2 is YENEEA. This CDR3 has 12 amino acids. CDR3 in amino acids: CASSLDGRGYTF. In DNA form, the CDR3 reads TGTGCCAGCAGCTTAGACGGCAGAGGCTACACCTTC. Variable domain in full (rest from reference TRBV11-3 and TRBJ1-2): EAGVVQSPRYKIIEKKQPVAFWCNPISGHNTLYWYLQNLGQGPELLIRYENEEAVDDSQLPKDRFSAERLKGVDSTLKIQPAELGDSAVYLCASSLDGRGYTFGSGTRLTVV.

In its sample, this clonotype was seen many times. The rearrangement uses TRBV12-3 or TRBV12-4 and TRBJ1-1; no clear D. V gave up 3 bases and J gave up 4 bases, with 12 bases separating them. The CDR3 is 14 amino acids. The CDR3, as DNA: TGTGCCAGCAGTTTCCCCGGGGTTGGCACTGAAGCTTTCTTT. Its protein product is CASSFPGVGTEAFF.

At least ten counts were recorded for this clonotype. The V gene is TRBV3-1, the J gene TRBJ2-4; 8 positions match TRBD1. The CDR3 extends over 16 amino acids. Looked up from germline, CDR1 is LGHDT and CDR2 is YNNKEL (reference sequence). V lost 4 bases and J lost 1; bases outside the gene matches: 6. The CDR3 nucleotides read TGTGCCAGCAGCCTCTGGACAGGGTCGGCCAAAAACATTCAGTACTTC. This encodes CASSLWTGSAKNIQYF. The variable domain in full, with the rest retrieved from reference TRBV3-1 and TRBJ2-4, is DTAVSQTPKYLVTQMGNDKSIKCEQNLGHDTMYWYKQDSKKFLKIMFSYNNKELIINETVPNRFSPKSPDKAHLNLHINSLELGDSAVYFCASSLWTGSAKNIQYFGAGTRLSVL.

In this sample, this clonotype turned up many times. This rearrangement joins TRBV5-5 to TRBJ2-1; D gene unclear. The germline V and J ends were trimmed by 0 bases and 0 bases, with 7 bases remaining between them. Germline loops: CDR1 SGHKS, CDR2 YYEKEE (reference sequence). The CDR3 is 15 residues long. The CDR3: CASSLGRSSYNEQFF. The DNA for the CDR3 is TGTGCCAGCAGCTTGGGCAGGAGCTCCTACAATGAGCAGTTCTTC. Based on the CDR3 plus reference TRBV5-5 and TRBJ2-1, the full variable domain is DAGVTQSPTHLIKTRGQQVTLRCSPISGHKSVSWYQQVLGQGPQFIFQYYEKEERGRGNFPDRFSARQFPNYSSELNVNALLLGDSALYLCASSLGRSSYNEQFFGPGTRLTVL.

This clonotype was counted many times. J is TRBJ1-2 and V is TRBV5-1, with TRBD1 as a possible D gene (6 bases). The germline V gene has CDR1 SGHRS and CDR2 YFSETQ. Trimming left V 4 bases short and J 1 base short, with 11 bases between. The CDR3 extends over 14 amino acids. DNA for the CDR3: TGCGCCAGCAGCCAGGGACAATATAACTATGGCTACACCTTC. This encodes CASSQGQYNYGYTF.